The 14 T cell receptor beta chains listed next were all sequenced from one sample in a study of shared clonotypes between healthy human individuals. Naive CD8 populations comprised CD45RO-negative cells positively selected for CCR7, excluding terminally differentiated effector memory CD45RA+ cells. Repertoires were generated with immunoSEQ multiplex PCR, while TCRdb's copy carries only in-frame clones and drops some. The sample has about 2.1 million clones; around 93% are singletons. The sample consisted of naive CD8+ T cells from PBMCs. The receptors here all came from a man younger than 30 in good health. Some clones in this sample may be carry-over from other donors' samples.

V is TRBV2 and J is TRBJ2-3; a weak D match, TRBD2 (5 bases). The CDR3 is 15 residues long. Germline V gene sequence: CDR1 SNHLY, CDR2 FYNNEI. Deletions cut 0 bases from V and 2 bases from J, with 9 bases between. CDR3 coding DNA: TGTGCCAGCAGTGAAGCCGGAGGAAACACAGATACGCAGTATTTT. It translates to CASSEAGGNTDTQYF.

This chain joins TRBV5-1 and TRBJ1-2; perhaps TRBD1 as D (5 bases). Germline CDR1 is SGHRS and CDR2 is YFSETQ. The CDR3 has 16 amino acids. The V end lost 9 bases, the J end lost 8 bases, and 29 bases lay between the germline ends. CDR3 in DNA: TGCGCCACCGTAGAGGGGCCTATACGTCATATCTGGGGCTACACCTTC. This translates into CATVEGPIRHIWGYTF. Complete variable domain (other parts from reference TRBV5-1 and TRBJ1-2): KAGVTQTPRYLIKTRGQQVTLSCSPISGHRSVSWYQQTPGQGLQFLFEYFSETQRNKGNFPGRFSGRQFSNSRSEMNVSTLELGDSALYLCATVEGPIRHIWGYTFGSGTRLTVV.

This clone has just one count. Other DNA sequences from this sample encode an identical CDR3 as well. The gene calls are TRBV9 and TRBJ1-3; D uncertain. The germline CDR1 and CDR2 sequences are SGDLS and YYNGEE. Trimming removed 2 bases at V and 0 bases at J, with 12 bases between. The CDR3 consists of 16 residues. The CDR3 spells CASSVGTGSSGNTIYF. The CDR3, as DNA: TGTGCCAGCAGCGTTGGAACCGGGAGCTCTGGAAACACCATATATTTT.

The chain combines TRBV11-2 with TRBJ2-7; TRBD2 matches 8 bases. The CDR3 is 13 residues long. Germline V gene data show CDR1 as SGHAT and CDR2 as FQNNGV. The V and J ends lost 3 bases and 5 bases, in that order; junction bases with no gene match: 3. The CDR3 here is CASSFGGAHEQYF. As DNA, the CDR3 is TGTGCCAGCAGCTTCGGGGGGGCACACGAGCAGTACTTC.

The chain is built from TRBV21-1 and TRBJ2-5; the table's D call TRBD1 went unverified against the DNA. TRBV21-1 is noted as a pseudogene. There are 15 residues in the CDR3. CDR3: CASRAPDRGSETQYF. CDR3 in DNA: TGTGCCAGCAGAGCACCGGACAGGGGTTCTGAGACCCAGTACTTC.

The V call is TRBV7-8, the J call TRBJ2-7, with a tentative D call TRBD2 (6 bases). The CDR3 runs 13 residues. Trimming shortened V by 5 bases and J by 4 bases, and 12 bases separated the two germline ends. Germline V gives CDR1 SGHVS, CDR2 FQNEAQ. The CDR3 spells CASSGGTLYEQYF. The CDR3 nucleotides read TGTGCCAGCAGCGGAGGGACTCTTTACGAGCAGTACTTC.

The chain links TRBV28 to TRBJ2-5; D is unclear. Germline V gene lookup returns CDR1 MDHEN and CDR2 SYDVKM. V was clipped by 3 bases and J by 11 bases, with 13 bases between them. CDR3 size: 12 residues. For the CDR3, the DNA is TGTGCCAGCAGTTTGGGCGGTTCTGAGCAGTACTTC. Amino acids: CASSLGGSEQYF.

This rearrangement joins TRBV21-1 to TRBJ1-5; the tabulated D call, TRBD1, remains unverified against the DNA. TRBV21-1 is a known pseudogene. This CDR3 is built from 16 residues. Written as DNA, the CDR3 is TGTGCCAGCAGCAAATCCACGCTCCAGAGCAATCAGCCCCAGCATTTT. Residues: CASSKSTLQSNQPQHF.

On this clone: Other nucleotide sequences in the sample specify the same CDR3. The chain employs TRBV10-3 and TRBJ2-1; D unresolved. The CDR3 totals 11 residues. V was pared by 0 bases and J by 9 bases, with 3 bases between. CDR1 and CDR2 from the germline V gene are ENHRY and SYGVKD. The CDR3 DNA is TGTGCCATCAGTGAGTCTCGTGAGCAGTTCTTC. Its protein is CAISESREQFF.

The chain couples TRBV28 to TRBJ2-7, with D possibly called TRBD1 or TRBD2 (6 bases each). The CDR3 consists of 15 residues. The V gene lost 4 bases and the J gene lost 2 bases, with 15 bases spanning the gap. Per germline, CDR1 MDHEN and CDR2 SYDVKM. Here the CDR3 DNA reads TGTGCCAGCAGTTATCGGTGGGGGGACACCTACGAGCAGTACTTC. This sequence encodes CASSYRWGDTYEQYF.

The rearrangement joins TRBV7-9 to TRBJ2-7; 8 positions agree with TRBD1. Germline V lookup: CDR1 SEHNR, CDR2 FQNEAQ (reference sequence). Losses at the gene ends were 5 bases for V and 2 bases for J; bases not matched to a gene: 5. The CDR3 is made up of 14 amino acids. CDR3 loop: CASSTGQGTYEQYF. The CDR3 DNA reads TGTGCCAGCAGCACCGGACAGGGCACCTACGAGCAGTACTTC.

The rearrangement uses TRBV6-5 and TRBJ2-7, with D unclear. The CDR3 is 15 amino acids. The ends were cut back, 2 bases at V and 1 base at J, with 12 bases in the middle. Germline V gene lookup returns CDR1 MNHEY and CDR2 SVGAGI. CDR3 nucleotides: TGTGCCAGCAGTTACCTCCCCCCCCAATCCTACGAGCAGTACTTC. It is translated as CASSYLPPQSYEQYF.

The chain couples TRBV5-1 to TRBJ2-1; 8 bases are a match to TRBD2. V shed 4 bases, J shed 3 bases, and the junction held 12 bases outside the gene matches. Germline assignment: CDR1 SGHRS and CDR2 YFSETQ. CDR3 length: 17 amino acids. The CDR3 protein is CASSTTRTSTFYNEQFF. The CDR3 region has the DNA TGCGCCAGCAGCACCACCCGGACTAGCACCTTCTACAATGAGCAGTTCTTC.

V gene TRBV5-1 combines with J gene TRBJ2-3, with 7 bases lining up with TRBD1. The germline V gene has CDR1 SGHRS and CDR2 YFSETQ. V shed 5 bases and J 4 bases; nucleotides not matched to a gene: 13. This CDR3 contains 16 residues. The CDR3 nucleotides are TGCGCCAGCAGGGCAGGGACAGTTAGGCTTTCAGATACGCAGTATTTT. Protein: CASRAGTVRLSDTQYF.